A selection of T cell receptor beta chains follows, all from one sample in a study of Ad26.COV2.S vaccination and SARS-CoV-2 variants. TCRdb's copy holds only in-frame clones and misses some; the assay was immunoSEQ multiplex PCR. Of about 350,000 clones listed, roughly nine tenths were seen once; the top ten hold about 3.8%. The sequenced sample was peripheral blood, obtained after recovery from COVID-19. The source is a human donor who had recovered from COVID-19. Both conserved end residues are part of each CDR3. A D gene is named only where the DNA matches it firmly. Clone size is given for some rows only: seen once, a few or many times, or a class if the clone is expanded.

clone_size | j_call | v_call | d_call | cdr3_nt | cdr3_aa
. | TRBJ1-1 | TRBV6-2/TRBV6-3 | . | TGTGCCAGCAGTTCGTACCTTTCCAACAGGGTGAACACTGAAGCTTTCTTT | CASSSYLSNRVNTEAFF
. | TRBJ2-2 | TRBV10-3 | . | TGTGCCATCAGTGCCGAGGGAGTAGGCACCGGGGAGCTGTTTTTT | CAISAEGVGTGELFF
. | TRBJ1-1 | TRBV9 | TRBD1 | TGTGCCAGCAGCGTAGCTACAGGGGGTGGCACTGAAGCTTTCTTT | CASSVATGGGTEAFF
. | TRBJ2-5 | TRBV13 | . | TGTGCCAGCAGCGGCATGGGGGCGGGGGCGATAAAAGAGACCCAGTACTTC | CASSGMGAGAIKETQYF
. | TRBJ2-3 | TRBV6-5 | TRBD1 | TGTGCCAGCAGAGGACAGGGACTCGATACGCAGTATTTT | CASRGQGLDTQYF
. | TRBJ1-5 | TRBV6-6 | . | TGTGCCAGCTCCGGCACCGGGGACCAGCCCCAGCATTTT | CASSGTGDQPQHF
once | TRBJ1-1 | TRBV7-9 | . | TGTGCCAGCAGCTTTCCACAGGGGAACACTGAAGCTTTCTTT | CASSFPQGNTEAFF
. | TRBJ2-5 | TRBV11-2 | . | TGTGCCAGCAGCTTTACCCGAACAGGGCAGACCCAGTACTTC | CASSFTRTGQTQYF
. | TRBJ2-2 | TRBV20-1 | . | TGCAGTGCCGGGTCCACCGGGGAGCTGTTTTTT | CSAGSTGELFF
once | TRBJ2-3 | TRBV5-1 | . | TGCGCCAGCACCCGTGACAGGACAGATACGCAGTATTTT | CASTRDRTDTQYF
. | TRBJ2-1 | TRBV6-2/TRBV6-3 | . | TGTGCCAGCAGTTCCCCTATGGGGGAGCAGTTCTTC | CASSSPMGEQFF
. | TRBJ2-1 | TRBV3-1/TRBV3-2 | . | TGTGCCAGCAGCCAAGTGGGAGGGGGCGGGTCCTACAATGAGCAGTTCTTC | CASSQVGGGGSYNEQFF
. | TRBJ2-1 | TRBV5-1 | . | TGCGCCAGCAGAATTGGACAGAACTACAATGAGCAGTTCTTC | CASRIGQNYNEQFF
once | TRBJ1-4 | TRBV4-1 | . | TGCGCCAGCAGCCTAAGGTCAGGGGACGGAGAAAAACTGTTTTTT | CASSLRSGDGEKLFF
. | TRBJ1-2 | TRBV18 | . | TGTGCCAGCTCACCCGGAACAGCTCCGGCCTATGGCTACACCTTC | CASSPGTAPAYGYTF
. | TRBJ2-7 | TRBV15 | TRBD2 | TGTGCCACCAGCAGAGCCAGCGGGGGCTACGAGCAGTACTTC | CATSRASGGYEQYF
. | TRBJ1-4 | TRBV19 | TRBD1 | TGTGCCAGTAGCTATGAGAGGGGGCGTGAAAAACTGTTTTTT | CASSYERGREKLFF
once | TRBJ1-6 | TRBV24-1 | . | TGTGCCACCAGTGATTCCCCTGCCAGGTTCGGTTCACCCCTCCACTTT | CATSDSPARFGSPLHF
. | TRBJ2-5 | TRBV9 | . | TGTGCCAGCAGCGTAGGGGCCGTTGGGGGTTTCGTAGAGACCCAGTACTTC | CASSVGAVGGFVETQYF
. | TRBJ1-2 | TRBV5-1 | . | TGCGCCAGCAGCTTGGAGCCAGGCCTGAACTATGGCTACACCTTC | CASSLEPGLNYGYTF
. | TRBJ1-3 | TRBV11-3 | . | TGTGCCAGCAGTCGAACAGGGAGCTCTGGAAACACCATATATTTT | CASSRTGSSGNTIYF
. | TRBJ2-3 | TRBV7-3 | . | TGTGCCAGCAGCTTACAGACAGGAACAGATACGCAGTATTTT | CASSLQTGTDTQYF
. | TRBJ2-1 | TRBV27 | . | TGTGCCAGCAGTTTACCCACCATCGGGGAGCAGTTCTTC | CASSLPTIGEQFF
. | TRBJ1-1 | TRBV10-2 | . | TGCGCCAGCAGTCACCACAGGGCTGAAGCTTTCTTT | CASSHHRAEAFF
. | TRBJ1-5 | TRBV7-9 | TRBD1 | TGTGCCAGCAGCTTAGGACAGGGGAATCAGCCCCAGCATTTT | CASSLGQGNQPQHF
. | TRBJ1-5 | TRBV23-1 | . | TGCGCCAGCAGTCGGAGGGGTCAGCCCCAGCATTTT | CASSRRGQPQHF
. | TRBJ2-2 | TRBV7-9 | . | TGTGCCAGCAGCTTTTACCAGGGCTTGAACACCGGGGAGCTGTTTTTT | CASSFYQGLNTGELFF
. | TRBJ2-2 | TRBV11-2 | TRBD2 | TGTGCCAGCAGCAGTACTAGCGGGGGGGCCCTCACCGGGGAGCTGTTTTTT | CASSSTSGGALTGELFF
. | TRBJ2-7 | TRBV14 | TRBD1 | TGTGCCAGCAGCCAAGCCCCGGGACAGGCCTACGAGCAGTACTTC | CASSQAPGQAYEQYF
once | TRBJ2-3 | TRBV3-1/TRBV3-2 | . | TGTGCCAGCAGCCAAGAAGGAGGGGATACGCAGTATTTT | CASSQEGGDTQYF
. | TRBJ1-6 | TRBV7-9 | . | TGTGCCAGCAGCTTTCCGCCCCAGGTAGTTCGCCTCCACTTT | CASSFPPQVVRLHF
few | TRBJ2-1 | TRBV13 | TRBD1 | TGTGCCAGCAGCTCGAGGGGGCCACCCTCCTACAATGAGCAGTTCTTC | CASSSRGPPSYNEQFF
. | TRBJ2-7 | TRBV7-2 | . | TGTGCCAGCAGCCCTACCCCAGGGTATAGCTACGAGCAGTACTTC | CASSPTPGYSYEQYF
. | TRBJ2-5 | TRBV19 | . | TGTGCCAGTAGTTCTTGGGCAGGGCAAGAGACCCAGTACTTC | CASSSWAGQETQYF
. | TRBJ1-2 | TRBV5-1 | . | TGCGCCAGCAGCCCAGGACAAGGGCAGGGCTATGGCTACACCTTC | CASSPGQGQGYGYTF
once | TRBJ1-5 | TRBV11-2 | . | TGTGCCAGCAGCCTAGGCCCGGGGGGTCAGGGGCAGCCCCAGCATTTT | CASSLGPGGQGQPQHF
. | TRBJ2-1 | TRBV7-9 | . | TGTGCCAGCAGCTTATCCGGGGGGCCCTTTGTCTTC | CASSLSGGPFVF
once | TRBJ2-2 | TRBV9 | . | TGTGCCAGCAGCGTAGTCGGGGGTCATACCGGGGAGCTGTTTTTT | CASSVVGGHTGELFF
. | TRBJ1-1 | TRBV6-5 | . | TGTGCCAGCAGTCCGGGGACGTCGACCACTGAAGCTTTCTTT | CASSPGTSTTEAFF
. | TRBJ1-1 | TRBV6-6 | . | TGTGCCAGCAGTTACTCGAGGTGGGACCCCGATTCTGCTTTCTTT | CASSYSRWDPDSAFF
. | TRBJ1-1 | TRBV25-1 | . | TGTGCCAGCAGTGAGTCAGGGGTGGTGGACACTGAAGCTTTCTTT | CASSESGVVDTEAFF
. | TRBJ2-7 | TRBV10-2 | . | TGCGCCACCTCCTCCTACGAGCAGTACTTC | CATSSYEQYF
. | TRBJ1-3 | TRBV7-9 | . | TGTGCCAGCAGCCCTCCGCGGGGCATTAGAAACACCATATATTTT | CASSPPRGIRNTIYF
. | TRBJ1-2 | TRBV7-2 | . | TGTGCCAGCAGCCCCTACCTGACGGATGGCTACACCTTC | CASSPYLTDGYTF